Described below is a single T cell receptor beta chain sequence and its context. Its antigen remains unknown. Donors were drawn from the approximately 120-subject validation cohort, separate from the approximately 670-subject first cohort. V lost 4 bases and J lost 0, with 17 bases in between. CDR3 size: 17 residues. Germline assignment: CDR1 LGHNA and CDR2 YNFKEQ. The data stem from a study of cytomegalovirus exposure and HLA in healthy donors. Study-wide findings and caveats: According to a subsequent analysis, TCR clusters identified in the first cohort showed a tendency to co-occur across the 110 or so validation repertoires. Most observed TCR sequences were rare, whereas some public TCRs were detected in many donors. There were about 160 TCR beta chains listed as cytomegalovirus-associated.

Assay used: immunoSEQ multiplex PCR; TCRdb lists only in-frame clones, some missing. The sample gives about 200,000 clones, about nine tenths of which show up once; roughly 2% is in the top ten. This TCR was sampled from a woman aged 18-29 years in good health and CMV-seropositive. J is TRBJ2-3 and V is TRBV4-2, with TRBD2 as a possible D gene (5 bases). Sequencing was done on a sample of PBMCs. CDR3: CASSPRRAGGSTDTQYF. DNA for the CDR3: TGTGCCAGCAGCCCGAGACGGGCGGGCGGGAGCACAGATACGCAGTATTTT.